This T cell receptor (beta chain) was captured by sequencing in a study of blood T cell repertoires in COVID-19 (dated by TCRdb to the early 2020s). Concerning the study at large: The collaborator samples originated in the United States, Italy and Spain and spanned the acute and convalescent phases of COVID-19. The prospective study material was composed of cDNA or gDNA derived from T cells, B-cell-depleted T cells, or PBMCs. Subjects who had been exposed to COVID-19, were actively infected with it, or had recovered from it provided the deeply sampled blood TCRbeta repertoires that made up the dataset. The repertoires were made available in a free public database intended to serve as a resource for research on the immune response to SARS-CoV-2. Samples came from the ongoing ImmuneRACE study (first 160 participants) plus 1,254 subjects from 6 global collaborators. The sample metadata nearly always contained a de-identified subject ID, COVID-19 status, age in years and sex. Where HLA class I and class II types were available, the types were taken from metadata supplied by the sample provider, not from assay-based typing.

Collaborating institutions collected whole blood in K2EDTA tubes following their own protocols. For TCRbeta analysis, collaborator samples were shipped as frozen whole blood, as isolated PBMCs, or as DNA extracted from either sample type. The CDR3 goes from the cysteine to the phenylalanine over 15 residues. The read is trimmed to its CDR3 DNA, 45 bases read in frame from base 1. In the germline V gene, CDR1 corresponds to SGHNT and CDR2 to YENEEA. At the junction V is shortened by 6 bases and J by 5 bases; bases outside the gene matches: 6. Details on this clone: Which antigen it targets is not known. No base quality values were provided; no much bigger clone lies one nucleotide off.

The immunoSEQ Assay, a bias-controlled multiplex PCR, was used to amplify TCRbeta CDR3 regions from genomic DNA. The paper's processing steps were these. Nucleated cell counts per sample were estimated from amplification of reference gene primers within the assay. Sequence reads were collapsed and filtered to measure the absolute abundance of every unique TCRbeta CDR3 rearrangement. For each sample, productive Simpson clonality was calculated as the square root of Simpson's diversity index across productive rearrangements. Not all clones reach the TCRdb copy of this immuneACCESS table, which keeps in-frame sequences only. Checked studies attribute under half of the gap to unresolved V genes and leave the rest unexplained. V and J calls plus clone size are reproduced from that table; the DNA served to infer D and trimming. The sample table holds about 50,000 clones, of which less than 90% were seen once. About 27% of the sample goes to the ten largest clones.

Summary of the overall study and its limitations: The quantity of clinical and demographic metadata differed by source and by participant and was supplied without curation.

Sequencing was carried out using peripheral blood. The sequence derives from a human donor in a cohort sampled during active COVID-19. The rearranged segments are TRBV11-3 and TRBJ2-2; the central 10 bases match TRBD2. At the DNA level, the sequence is TGTGCCAGCAGAGGAGCGGGAGGGCGGACCGGGGAGCTGTTTTTT. This sequence encodes CASRGAGGRTGELFF. The entire variable domain, with the stretches around the CDR3 drawn from the reference TRBV11-3 and TRBJ2-2 proteins, is EAGVVQSPRYKIIEKKQPVAFWCNPISGHNTLYWYLQNLGQGPELLIRYENEEAVDDSQLPKDRFSAERLKGVDSTLKIQPAELGDSAVYLCASRGAGGRTGELFFGEGSRLTVL.